This TCR beta chain stems from a study of T cell responses to AZD1222 COVID-19 vaccine. Sequenced by immunoSEQ multiplex PCR; TCRdb stores in-frame clones only, minus some. The sample yields some 150,000 clones, more than 80% seen once. Study-wide findings and caveats: The span of vaccine-associated CD4 TCRs extended across spike, with dominance at 160-218 and 743-854. Clonal diversity was possibly underestimated; the donors were predominantly white British and more often female.

About this clone: Its antigen is unidentified.

Germline values: CDR1 SGDLS, CDR2 YYNGEE. The CDR3 has 16 residues. After removal of 4 bases from V and 10 bases from J, the junction contained 18 bases not matched to a gene. The starting material was peripheral blood, obtained 28 days after the second dose of the MenACWY control vaccine. The clonotype originates from an adult who received the MenACWY meningococcal vaccine as a control. V and J are TRBV9 and TRBJ1-1; 8 nucleotides match TRBD1. The CDR3 protein is CASSLTDPRTGNGAFF. The CDR3 DNA reads as TGTGCCAGCAGCCTAACCGACCCCAGGACAGGGAATGGAGCTTTCTTT.